The 16 T cell receptor beta chains below were found in one sample sequenced in a study of T cell clusters in autoimmune cytopenias. TRB rearrangements were amplified by touch-down multiplex PCR with mixed TRB-A/B primers. TCRdb re-called the multiplex PCR reads and gives one entry per CDR3 protein, without DNA. Here the sample table reports thousands of distinct CDR3 sequences. TRB was amplified from roughly 0.25 ug of peripheral blood genomic DNA per sample. The sample taken for sequencing was peripheral blood. The receptors derive from a human donor with an autoimmune cytopenia or autoimmune hepatitis (not recorded which).

Considering frequency, this clonotype is medium-sized (0.01 to 0.1%). CDR3 protein: CAWSGQPLSNYGYTF. The chain combines TRBV30 with TRBJ1-2; the D call of TRBD1 rests on TCRdb alone, since no DNA is present to check it. The CDR3 is 15 amino acids. Germline loops: CDR1 GTSNPN, CDR2 SVGIG (reference sequence).

This clonotype is called medium-sized based on its frequency. The J gene is TRBJ2-5, the V gene TRBV6-5; the D gene TCRdb calls, TRBD1, cannot be checked with no DNA. This CDR3 has 12 amino acids. Per the germline V gene, CDR1 is MNHEY and CDR2 is SVGAGI. The CDR3 reads CASRDTAETQYF.

The V call is TRBV5-6, the J call TRBJ2-3; no DNA is available, so the TRBD2 call from TCRdb remains unchecked. Germline assignment: CDR1 SGHDT and CDR2 YYEEEE. The length of the CDR3 is 15 residues. The CDR3: CASSETSGGTDTQYF.

The V call is TRBV10-3, the J call TRBJ1-3; TCRdb calls TRBD1, which cannot be checked without DNA. CDR3 length: 14 amino acids. In germline, CDR1 is ENHRY, CDR2 SYGVKD. The CDR3 reads CAISAGQGGNTIYF.

This clonotype is medium-sized by frequency. The J gene is TRBJ2-4, the V gene TRBV19; the D gene TCRdb calls, TRBD1, cannot be checked with no DNA. The CDR3 has 15 amino acids. Germline V lookup: CDR1 LNHDA, CDR2 SQIVND (reference sequence). The CDR3 here is CASSSYAAQENIQYF.

The rearrangement uses TRBV6-5 and TRBJ2-7. CDR1 is MNHEY, CDR2 SVGAGI, per germline. The CDR3 has 15 residues. CDR3 in amino acids: CASSTASRSSYEQYF.

This clonotype registers medium-sized by frequency. The chain links TRBV19 to TRBJ2-1; TCRdb calls TRBD2, which cannot be checked without DNA. The CDR3 runs to 13 residues. Germline values: CDR1 LNHDA, CDR2 SQIVND (reference sequence). The CDR3 spells CATRRGRASRQFF. The full variable domain, rest sourced from reference TRBV19 and TRBJ2-1, is DGGITQSPKYLFRKEGQNVTLSCEQNLNHDAMYWYRQDPGQGLRLIYYSQIVNDFQKGDIAEGYSVSREKKESFPLTVTSAQKNPTAFYLCATRRGRASRQFFGPGTRLTVL.

The chain is built from TRBV13 and TRBJ1-4; without DNA, the TCRdb call of TRBD1 cannot be checked. Germline-derived CDR1 and CDR2 are PRHDT and FYEKMQ (reference sequence). This CDR3 comprises 15 residues. CDR3 in amino acids: CASSPEGGRGEKLFF.

In terms of frequency, this clonotype is medium-sized (0.01 to 0.1%). The genes are TRBV27 and TRBJ2-7; the D call of TRBD2 rests on TCRdb alone, since no DNA is present to check it. CDR3 length: 16 amino acids. The germline V gene encodes CDR1 MNHEY and CDR2 SMNVEV (reference sequence). CDR3 residues: CASSPGLAGGNYEQYF.

V is TRBV12-3 or TRBV12-4 and J is TRBJ2-7; TCRdb gives TRBD1 as the D gene, but with no DNA this cannot be confirmed. The CDR3 is made up of 13 amino acids. CDR3 residues: CASSLGQGYEQYF.

Measured by frequency, this clonotype is medium-sized (0.01 to 0.1%). V usage is TRBV30 and J usage is TRBJ1-2; TCRdb names TRBD1, which stays unverified in the absence of DNA. The V gene's germline CDR1 is GTSNPN and CDR2 SVGIG (reference sequence). CDR3 length: 11 amino acids. The CDR3 is CAWSGNYGYTF.

This clonotype registers medium-sized (0.01 to 0.1%) by frequency. V usage is TRBV29-1 and J usage is TRBJ2-7; the TRBD1 assignment by TCRdb is unverifiable without DNA. The CDR3 is 15 residues long. Germline CDR1 is SQVTM and CDR2 is ANQGSEA. The CDR3 loop reads CSVADRPRGVSEQYF.

This clonotype is identified as medium-sized from frequency. This chain joins TRBV5-6 and TRBJ2-5; absent DNA, TCRdb's TRBD2 call cannot be checked. The CDR3 totals 14 residues. CDR1 and CDR2 from the germline V gene are SGHDT and YYEEEE. The CDR3 here is CASSAAGREETQYF.

The chain employs TRBV7-9 and TRBJ1-3. The CDR3 is 14 amino acids. The germline V gene encodes CDR1 SEHNR and CDR2 FQNEAQ (reference sequence). CDR3 sequence: CALRPASSGNTIYF.

The rearrangement uses TRBV11-2 and TRBJ1-2; TCRdb's D call of TRBD1 is untestable without DNA. The CDR3 runs 13 residues. Germline CDR1 and CDR2: SGHAT and FQNNGV. CDR3 region: CASSPGGAHGYTF.

This clonotype counts as medium-sized by frequency. This rearrangement joins TRBV27 to TRBJ2-1; as DNA is missing, the TRBD2 call by TCRdb cannot be tested. The germline CDR1 and CDR2 sequences are MNHEY and SMNVEV (reference sequence). The CDR3 length is 16 residues. CDR3 in amino acids: CASSLWTSGGENEQFF.